This TCR beta chain comes out of a study of blood T cell repertoires in COVID-19. At the level of the study: The cDNA or gDNA used as material had been derived from T cells, B-cell-depleted T cells, or PBMCs.

Generated by immunoSEQ multiplex PCR, the TCRdb table keeps only in-frame clones and is missing some. The sample contains 230,000 or so clones, 80% to 90% of which appear only once. V lost 1 base and J 0 bases, leaving 16 bases between the germline ends. This CDR3 is built from 19 residues. Germline V gene data show CDR1 as SEHNR and CDR2 as FQNEAQ (reference sequence). Individuals aged roughly 18 to 90 years were recruited from roughly 22 US areas. This clone was seen just once. Sequencing used PBMCs or T cells enriched from blood (not recorded which). This TCR came from a woman aged 45-65 years with acute COVID-19. The chain recombines TRBV7-9 with TRBJ2-6; the D gene is possibly TRBD2 (6 bases). For the CDR3, the DNA is TGTGCCAGCAGCTTAGGGGGGGACTCAAACCCCTCTGGGGCCAACGTCCTGACTTTC. It specifies CASSLGGDSNPSGANVLTF. The full variable domain, completed using reference TRBV7-9 and TRBJ2-6, is DTGVSQNPRHKITKRGQNVTFRCDPISEHNRLYWYRQTLGQGPEFLTYFQNEAQLEKSRLLSDRFSAERPKGSFSTLEIQRTEQGDSAMYLCASSLGGDSNPSGANVLTFGAGSRLTVL.